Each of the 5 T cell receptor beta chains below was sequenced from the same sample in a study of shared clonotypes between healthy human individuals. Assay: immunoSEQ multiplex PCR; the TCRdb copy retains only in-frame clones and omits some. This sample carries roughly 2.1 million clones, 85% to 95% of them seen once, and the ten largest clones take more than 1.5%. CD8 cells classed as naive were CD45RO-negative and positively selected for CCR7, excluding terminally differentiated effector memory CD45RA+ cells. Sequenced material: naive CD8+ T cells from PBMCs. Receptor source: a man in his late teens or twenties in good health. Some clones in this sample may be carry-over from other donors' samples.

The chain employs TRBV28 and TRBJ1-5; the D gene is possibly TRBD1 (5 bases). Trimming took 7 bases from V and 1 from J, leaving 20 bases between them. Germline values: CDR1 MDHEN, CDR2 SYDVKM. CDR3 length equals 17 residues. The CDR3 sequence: CASTWRDHLLSNQPQHF. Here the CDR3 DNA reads TGTGCCAGCACTTGGCGGGACCACTTGTTGAGCAATCAGCCCCAGCATTTT.

This chain's CDR3 is CASSTQTGTLTDTQYF. For the CDR3, the DNA is TGCGCCAGCAGCACCCAGACAGGTACCCTCACAGATACGCAGTATTTT. This rearrangement joins TRBV5-1 to TRBJ2-3; a weak D match, TRBD1 (6 bases). Germline V gene data show CDR1 as SGHRS and CDR2 as YFSETQ. The CDR3 sequence is 16 residues long. V dropped 4 bases and J dropped 2 bases, with 17 bases sitting between them.

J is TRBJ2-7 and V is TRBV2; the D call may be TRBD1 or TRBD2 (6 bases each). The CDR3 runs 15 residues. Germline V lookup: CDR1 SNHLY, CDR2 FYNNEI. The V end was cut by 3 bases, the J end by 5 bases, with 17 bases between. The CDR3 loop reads CASSDSGGGRNEQYF. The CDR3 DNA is TGTGCCAGCAGTGATAGCGGAGGGGGTAGGAACGAGCAGTACTTC.

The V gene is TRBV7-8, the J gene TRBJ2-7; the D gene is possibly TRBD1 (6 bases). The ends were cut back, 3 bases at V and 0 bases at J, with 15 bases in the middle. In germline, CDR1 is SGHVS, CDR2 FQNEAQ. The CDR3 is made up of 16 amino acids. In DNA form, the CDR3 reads TGTGCCAGCAGCTTGACGACAGGTGGCCTCTCCTACGAGCAGTACTTC. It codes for CASSLTTGGLSYEQYF.

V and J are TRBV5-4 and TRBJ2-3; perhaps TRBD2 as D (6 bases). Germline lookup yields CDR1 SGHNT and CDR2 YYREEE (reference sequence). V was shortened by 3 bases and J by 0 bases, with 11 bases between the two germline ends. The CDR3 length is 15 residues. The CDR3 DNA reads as TGTGCCAGCAGCTCGGGAGTAGGTAGCACAGATACGCAGTATTTT. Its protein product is CASSSGVGSTDTQYF.